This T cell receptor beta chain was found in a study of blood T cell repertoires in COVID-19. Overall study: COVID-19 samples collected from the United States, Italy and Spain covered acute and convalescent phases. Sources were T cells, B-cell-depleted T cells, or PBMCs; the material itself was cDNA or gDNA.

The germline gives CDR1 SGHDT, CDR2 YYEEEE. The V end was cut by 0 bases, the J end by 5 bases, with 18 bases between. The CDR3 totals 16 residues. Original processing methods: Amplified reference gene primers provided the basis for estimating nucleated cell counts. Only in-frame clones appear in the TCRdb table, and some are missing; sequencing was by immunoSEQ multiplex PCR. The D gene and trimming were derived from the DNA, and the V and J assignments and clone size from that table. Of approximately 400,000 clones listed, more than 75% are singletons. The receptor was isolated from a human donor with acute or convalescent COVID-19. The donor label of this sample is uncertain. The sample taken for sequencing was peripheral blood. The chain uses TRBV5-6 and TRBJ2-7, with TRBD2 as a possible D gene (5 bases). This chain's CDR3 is CASSLGYSGAGDEQYF. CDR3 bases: TGTGCCAGCAGCTTGGGTTACTCAGGTGCCGGGGACGAGCAGTACTTC. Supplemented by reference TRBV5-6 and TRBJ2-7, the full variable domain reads DAGVTQSPTHLIKTRGQQVTLRCSPKSGHDTVSWYQQALGQGPQFIFQYYEEEERQRGNFPDRFSGHQFPNYSSELNVNALLLGDSALYLCASSLGYSGAGDEQYFGPGTRLTVT.